These 7 T cell receptor beta chains originate from one sample sequenced in a study of CD8 T cells in ankylosing spondylitis. Each CDR3 protein is one row after TCRdb ran MiXCR on the 5' RACE reads. The sample yields some 840,000 distinct CDR3 sequences, 12% seen once. For these TCRs, the target antigens are not known. Study results and caveats: Made up of about eight highly homologous variants, a TCR beta motif appeared characteristic of ankylosing spondylitis blood.

Sequencing input: blood, either unsorted or a sorted T cell fraction (not recorded which). These receptors were collected from a male donor with ankylosing spondylitis.

This clonotype has a handful of counts. The gene calls are TRBV7-8 and TRBJ2-3, with a weak D call TRBD1 (5 bases). Trimming removed 4 bases from V and 6 bases from J, with 14 bases in between. Germline V lookup: CDR1 SGHVS, CDR2 FQNEAQ. This CDR3 comprises 14 residues. The CDR3 sequence: CASSSTVAEDTQYF. CDR3 sequence (DNA): TGTGCCAGCAGCTCGACAGTGGCCGAGGATACGCAGTATTTT.

This chain connects TRBV10-3 to TRBJ2-1, with 16 bases that match TRBD2. The CDR3 extends over 20 amino acids. Germline V lookup: CDR1 ENHRY, CDR2 SYGVKD. Unmatched junction bases numbered 7, after V lost 1 base and J lost 1 base. The CDR3 reads CAISEWGTSGRAGSYNEQFF. CDR3 coding DNA: TGTGCCATCAGTGAGTGGGGGACTAGCGGGAGGGCCGGGTCCTACAATGAGCAGTTCTTC.

This clonotype has a handful of counts. This rearrangement joins TRBV7-2 to TRBJ1-1; TRBD1 matches 8 bases. The junction had 9 bases not matched to a gene; V was cut back by 3 bases and J by 6 bases. This CDR3 region has 15 residues. Germline V CDR1 and CDR2: SGHTA, FQGNSA. This CDR3 is CASSFLTGAGAEAFF. CDR3 nucleotides: TGTGCCAGCAGCTTCTTGACAGGGGCCGGTGCTGAAGCTTTCTTT.

There are many counts of this clonotype. The chain employs TRBV12-3 or TRBV12-4 and TRBJ1-4; D gene uncertain. V lost 4 bases, J lost 5 bases, and 11 bases lay in between. The CDR3 loop spans 14 amino acids. DNA of the CDR3: TGTGCCAGCAGTTCAGCCGGCCTGAATGAAAAACTGTTTTTT. Amino acids: CASSSAGLNEKLFF.

This clonotype has at least ten counts. The rearrangement uses TRBV10-3 and TRBJ2-1; TRBD2 is a possible D gene (5 bases). Germline CDR1 and CDR2: ENHRY and SYGVKD. V lost 8 bases to trimming and J lost 7 bases, with 15 bases between them. CDR3 size: 13 residues. CDR3 DNA: TGTGCCATCGGTAAGTGGGAGCGGAATGAGCAGTTCTTC. As protein: CAIGKWERNEQFF.

The J gene is TRBJ1-1, the V gene TRBV6-5; perhaps TRBD1 as D (5 bases). In germline, CDR1 is MNHEY, CDR2 SVGAGI. The CDR3 loop spans 11 amino acids. V lost 6 bases, J lost 14 bases, and 16 bases lay in between. This CDR3 is CASRFGGVGFF. DNA for the CDR3: TGTGCCAGCAGATTCGGGGGAGTGGGGTTCTTT.

This clonotype occurred many times. V usage is TRBV4-2 and J usage is TRBJ1-3; D possibly corresponds to TRBD1 (5 bases). The CDR3 covers 17 residues. CDR1 LGHNA and CDR2 YNFKEQ come from the germline V gene. Deletions cut 0 bases from V and 0 bases from J, with 12 bases between. CDR3 residues: CASSQEGVRSSGNTIYF. Written as DNA, the CDR3 is TGTGCCAGCAGCCAAGAAGGGGTGAGGAGCTCTGGAAACACCATATATTTT.